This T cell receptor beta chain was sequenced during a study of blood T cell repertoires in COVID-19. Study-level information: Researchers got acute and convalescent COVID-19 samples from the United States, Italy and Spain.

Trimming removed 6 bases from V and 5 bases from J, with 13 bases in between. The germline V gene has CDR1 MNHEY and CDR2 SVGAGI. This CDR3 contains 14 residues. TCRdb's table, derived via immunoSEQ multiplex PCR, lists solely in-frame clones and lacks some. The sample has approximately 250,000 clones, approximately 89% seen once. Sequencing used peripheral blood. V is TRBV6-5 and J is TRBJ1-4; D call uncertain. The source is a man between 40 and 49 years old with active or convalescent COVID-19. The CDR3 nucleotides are TGTGCCAGCAGCGTACACACACCGAATGAAAAACTGTTTTTT. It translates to CASSVHTPNEKLFF.